Many counts were recorded for the clone carrying this T cell receptor beta chain. TCRdb reanalysed the 5' RACE reads using MiXCR and keeps one entry per CDR3 protein. The sample carries about 290,000 distinct CDR3 sequences, more than 15% recorded once. This sample is part of a study of T-cell memory formation after mild COVID-19. Unmatched junction bases numbered 6, after V lost 2 bases and J lost 3 bases. There are 15 residues in the CDR3. The V gene's germline CDR1 is SGHRS and CDR2 YFSETQ. The sample comprised PBMCs or a T cell subset sorted from them (not recorded which). The chain couples TRBV5-1 to TRBJ2-5; 8 bases align to TRBD2. This sequence was found in a young man who had mild COVID-19 (a few samples of this study predate the infection). Cell type and time point are not known. The chain's CDR3 is CASSLFFSGEETQYF. The CDR3 DNA follows: TGCGCCAGCAGCTTATTTTTTAGCGGGGAAGAGACCCAGTACTTC.